One and the same sample provided the 21 T cell receptor beta chains below, sequenced in a study of kidney transplant recipient with SARS-CoV-2 infection. In TCRdb, the reads were re-called with MiXCR into one record per CDR3 protein. In the table there are roughly 250,000 distinct CDR3 sequences, 29% of which are singletons. Material: a blood sample, obtained at baseline and on roughly day 120 from a kidney transplant recipient. Every receptor here comes from a male patient between 25 and 39 years old who had COVID-19 and was a kidney transplant recipient. Some T cells may possibly be graft donor cells.

A note on this clonotype: A much bigger clone sits one base away, suggesting this may be a read error. This chain connects TRBV3-1 to TRBJ2-5; no definite D call. The CDR3 length is 17 residues. Per the germline V gene, CDR1 is LGHDT and CDR2 is YNNKEL (reference sequence). For the CDR3, the DNA is TGTGCCAGCAGCAAATCTTCTCCCATTTCTTTCTCTGAGACCCAGTGCTTC. Translating it yields CASSKSSPISFSETQCF.

A word on this clonotype: This likely came from a read error, as a far larger clone is one base away. V and J are TRBV7-9 and TRBJ2-7; D is unclear. The CDR3 totals 11 residues. Germline-derived CDR1 and CDR2 are SEHNR and FQNEAQ (reference sequence). CDR3 nucleotide sequence: TGTGCCAGCAGCCCGTCCTACGAGCGGTACTTC. It translates to CASSPSYERYF.

In the case of this clonotype: It may be a read error: a sequence one base away is much more abundant. The CDR3 end shows no conserved phenylalanine or tryptophan, and so a read error is likely. J is TRBJ1-5 and V is TRBV6-5; D is unresolved. CDR3 length: 15 amino acids. The germline V gene has CDR1 MNHEY and CDR2 SVGAGI. V lost 7 bases, J lost 4 bases, and 17 bases lay in between. CDR3 bases: TGTGCCAGCAAATCATCTGGCGGATGGAATCAGCCCCAGCATCTT. This translates into CASKSSGGWNQPQHL.

This clonotype was recorded many times. The rearrangement uses TRBV21-1 and TRBJ2-1; the D segment call TRBD1 is taken from the table without a DNA check. TRBV21-1 is tagged as a pseudogene. The length of the CDR3 is 13 residues. DNA for the CDR3: TGTGCCAGGGAACAGGGGATGGACAATGAGCAGTTCTTC. It encodes CAREQGMDNEQFF.

CDR3 loop: CASSRGGGETQYF. The CDR3 coding sequence is TGTGCCAGCAGCCGGGGGGGCGGAGAGACCCAGTACTTC. This chain joins TRBV6-5 and TRBJ2-5; 8 bases align to TRBD2. V dropped 6 bases and J dropped 4; count of bases not matched to a gene: 4. In germline, CDR1 is MNHEY, CDR2 SVGAGI. This CDR3 contains 13 residues.

This clonotype was counted many times. This chain uses TRBV7-9 with TRBJ1-1; TRBD1 agrees at 7 bases. V dropped 6 bases and J dropped 5; count of bases not matched to a gene: 6. CDR1 is SEHNR, CDR2 FQNEAQ, per germline (reference sequence). CDR3 length equals 13 residues. CDR3 sequence (DNA): TGTGCCAGCAGGCGACAGGGAAATACTGAAGCTTTCTTT. Translation gives CASRRQGNTEAFF. Full variable domain (remainder filled in from reference TRBV7-9 and TRBJ1-1): DTGVSQNPRHKITKRGQNVTFRCDPISEHNRLYWYRQTLGQGPEFLTYFQNEAQLEKSRLLSDRFSAERPKGSFSTLEIQRTEQGDSAMYLCASRRQGNTEAFFGQGTRLTVV.

V gene TRBV5-4 combines with J gene TRBJ1-2; D remains unclear. The CDR3 spans 16 residues. Germline V gene sequence: CDR1 SGHNT, CDR2 YYREEE (reference sequence). The V end lost 5 bases, the J end lost 4 bases, and 21 bases lay between the germline ends. The CDR3 here is CASRDPVPGKTYGYTF. The CDR3 coding sequence is TGTGCCAGCAGGGATCCCGTACCAGGAAAGACCTATGGCTACACCTTC.

This clonotype was seen at least ten times. The genes are TRBV11-1 and TRBJ1-2; no firm D call. The CDR3 consists of 17 residues. V lost 5 bases and J 4 bases, leaving 23 bases between the germline ends. The germline gives CDR1 SGHAT, CDR2 FQDESV (reference sequence). CDR3 residues: CASSVERKAGKTYGYTF. The CDR3 DNA sequence: TGTGCCAGCAGCGTAGAACGTAAGGCTGGAAAGACCTATGGCTACACCTTC.

The CDR3 DNA reads TGTGCCACCAGCCTAGGGGACAATGAGCAGTTCTTC. It yields the protein CATSLGDNEQFF. This chain links TRBV10-3 with TRBJ2-1; tentatively, D is TRBD1 (5 bases). The CDR3 covers 12 residues. Looked up from germline, CDR1 is ENHRY and CDR2 is SYGVKD. Trimming stripped 10 bases from V and 5 bases from J, with 12 bases between.

About this clonotype itself: Germline is not matched at one junction end, which may reflect a read error. J is TRBJ1-6 and V is TRBV18; the D gene is possibly TRBD1 (6 bases). Germline V CDR1 and CDR2: KGHSH, LQKENI. The CDR3 consists of 18 residues. CDR3 protein: CASSPRGGYRSYNTPLHF. The CDR3 DNA reads TGTGCCAGCTCGCCACGGGGGGGCTACCGCTCCTATAATACACCCCTCCACTTT. Supplemented by reference TRBV18 and TRBJ1-6, the full variable domain reads NAGVMQNPRHLVRRRGQEARLRCSPMKGHSHVYWYRQLPEEGLKFMVYLQKENIIDESGMPKERFSAEFPKEGPSILRIQQVVRGDSAAYFCASSPRGGYRSYNTPLHFGNGTRLTVT.

This clonotype was recorded at least ten times. The rearrangement uses TRBV6-5 and TRBJ1-5; weak D call: TRBD1 (5 bases). The CDR3 has 16 amino acids. V lost 6 bases and J 0 bases, leaving 15 bases between the germline ends. Germline V gene lookup returns CDR1 MNHEY and CDR2 SVGAGI. The CDR3 DNA reads as TGTGCCAGCAGCTCGGGGACGGACCCTAGCAATCAGCCCCAGCATTTT. This encodes CASSSGTDPSNQPQHF.

This clonotype was seen many times. The genes are TRBV15 and TRBJ1-2; D is undetermined. CDR1 is LNHNV and CDR2 is YYDKDF in the germline V gene (reference sequence). Trimming removed 5 bases from V and 4 bases from J, with 23 bases in between. This CDR3 is built from 17 residues. In DNA, the CDR3 is TGTGCCACCAGCTCACTCAAAAGGTGTGGAAAGACCTATGGCTACACCTTC. Its translation: CATSSLKRCGKTYGYTF.

This clonotype was observed many times. The gene calls are TRBV7-3 and TRBJ2-1; TRBD2 matches at 8 bases. The CDR3 totals 16 residues. V shed 8 bases, J shed 0 bases, and the junction held 9 bases outside the gene matches. From germline, CDR1 is SGHTA and CDR2 FQGTGA. CDR3 amino acids: CASGLAGPSSYNEQFF. The CDR3 nucleotides read TGTGCCAGCGGGCTAGCGGGCCCTAGCTCCTACAATGAGCAGTTCTTC.

A few counts support this clonotype. One base away lies a much larger clone, so this may be a sequencing read error. The chain has TRBV19 and TRBJ1-4; D gene uncertain. The CDR3 runs to 14 residues. Looked up from germline, CDR1 is LNHDA and CDR2 is SQIVND (reference sequence). CDR3 region: CAGSPTTFDEKLFF. CDR3 DNA sequence: TGTGCCGGTAGTCCGACGACATTCGATGAAAAACTGTTTTTT.

This sequence joins TRBV4-1 and TRBJ2-5, with 9 bases aligning to TRBD1. Per the germline V gene, CDR1 is MGHRA and CDR2 is YSYEKL. The CDR3 spans 15 residues. The trim removed 5 bases at V and 3 bases at J, leaving 7 bases unmatched. CDR3 loop: CASSWAGTGKETQYF. The CDR3 DNA reads as TGCGCCAGCAGCTGGGCCGGGACAGGGAAAGAGACCCAGTACTTC.

In regard to this clonotype: This clone may be a read error of a much larger clone one base away. The CDR3 does not end in the conserved phenylalanine or tryptophan, so this is likely a read error. The chain joins TRBV5-5 to TRBJ1-1, with unresolved D. CDR3 size: 13 residues. CDR1 is SGHKS and CDR2 is YYEKEE in the germline V gene (reference sequence). The V and J ends lost 0 bases and 6 bases respectively, with 9 bases between them. This CDR3 reads CASSLVTGPEAFL. CDR3 nucleotide sequence: TGTGCCAGCAGCTTGGTAACCGGCCCTGAAGCTTTCCTT.

This clonotype was seen only a few times. Here the CDR3 DNA reads TGTGCCAGCAGCTTTTCGGGACCGTCAAGCACAGATACGCAGTATTTT. This translates into CASSFSGPSSTDTQYF. This chain connects TRBV7-9 to TRBJ2-3; possibly TRBD1 or TRBD2 for D (5 bases each). V was cut by 3 bases and J by 0 bases, with 13 bases left in between. The CDR3 is 16 residues long. Per germline, CDR1 SEHNR and CDR2 FQNEAQ (reference sequence).

This chain uses TRBV5-6 with TRBJ2-5; D might be TRBD1 (6 bases). The CDR3 is made up of 15 amino acids. Germline values: CDR1 SGHDT, CDR2 YYEEEE. The V gene lost 3 bases and the J gene lost 5 bases, with 17 bases spanning the gap. Here the CDR3 DNA reads TGTGCCAGCAGCTCGGTAGGCAGGGGAGTCGAGACCCAGTACTTC. Its protein product is CASSSVGRGVETQYF.

This clonotype was observed at least ten times. This sequence joins TRBV6-4 and TRBJ1-2; D not certain. The CDR3 totals 17 residues. The V gene lost 5 bases and the J gene lost 4 bases, with 23 bases spanning the gap. Germline V gene data show CDR1 as MRHNA and CDR2 as SNTAGT. The CDR3 DNA reads as TGTGCCAGCAGTTACCCCAACTCACACGGAAAGACCTATGGCTACACCTTC. Protein sequence: CASSYPNSHGKTYGYTF.

Many counts were recorded for this clonotype. This chain connects TRBV18 to TRBJ1-6; 7 bases are shared with TRBD1. J was trimmed by 6 bases and V by 6 bases; bases with no gene match: 5. The CDR3 consists of 14 residues. In germline, CDR1 is KGHSH, CDR2 LQKENI. CDR3 sequence reads: CASSEQGPNSPLHF. DNA of the CDR3: TGTGCCAGCTCCGAACAGGGGCCTAATTCACCCCTCCACTTT.

This clonotype has a count of ten or more. V usage is TRBV5-1 and J usage is TRBJ2-3; 10 bases fit TRBD2. Losses at the gene ends were 0 bases for V and 2 bases for J; bases not matched to a gene: 9. There are 18 residues in the CDR3. The germline CDR1 and CDR2 sequences are SGHRS and YFSETQ. The CDR3 loop is CASSLVVGLADDTDTQYF. In DNA form, the CDR3 reads TGCGCCAGCAGCTTGGTTGTTGGACTAGCGGACGACACAGATACGCAGTATTTT.